This T cell receptor beta chain was captured by sequencing in a study of diagnostic markers for celiac disease (dated by TCRdb to about 2020). With no count recorded, this clonotype is classed as medium-sized (0.01 to 0.1%) from frequency. The antigen this receptor binds is unknown. According to the germline V gene, CDR1 reads SNHLY and CDR2 reads FYNNEI. Including cysteine and phenylalanine, the CDR3 has 14 amino acids. Only the protein is available. This sample was sequenced with an Illumina MiSeq. Reads reprocessed by TCRdb are summarized as one entry per CDR3 protein sequence, and DNA is absent. This sample's listing comprises approximately 1,100 distinct CDR3 sequences. Jointly, the top ten make up around 9.9% of the sample.

The rearrangement combines TRBV2 with TRBJ1-4; the TCRdb call, TRBD1, lacks DNA for checking. This sequence was found in a human donor. The sequenced material came from either unsorted cells or a sorted T cell fraction (not recorded which). The CDR3 protein is CASNDPRGNEKLFF.